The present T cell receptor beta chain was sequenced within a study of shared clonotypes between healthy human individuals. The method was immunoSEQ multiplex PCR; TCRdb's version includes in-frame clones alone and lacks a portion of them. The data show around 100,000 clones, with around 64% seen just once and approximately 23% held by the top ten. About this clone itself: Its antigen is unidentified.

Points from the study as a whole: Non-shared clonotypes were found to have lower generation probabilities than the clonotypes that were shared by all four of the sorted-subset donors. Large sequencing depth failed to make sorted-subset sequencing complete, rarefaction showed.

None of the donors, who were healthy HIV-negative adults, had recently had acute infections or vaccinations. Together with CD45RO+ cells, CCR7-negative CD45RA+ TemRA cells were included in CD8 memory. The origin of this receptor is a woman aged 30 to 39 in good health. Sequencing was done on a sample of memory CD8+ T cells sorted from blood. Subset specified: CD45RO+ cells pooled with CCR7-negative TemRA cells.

The CDR3 nucleotides are TGTGCCAGCAGCTTACCCTCCTACGAGCAGTACTTC. It yields the protein CASSLPSYEQYF. This chain links TRBV11-2 with TRBJ2-7; D is unclear. The ends were cut back, 2 bases at V and 0 bases at J, with 2 bases in the middle. This CDR3 region has 12 residues. Germline assignment: CDR1 SGHAT and CDR2 FQNNGV.